This paragraph covers one TCR beta chain sequence. Its matching antigen is unknown. Sorting of CD4+ naive, central memory, regulatory and stem cell-like memory cells was performed via CD45RO/CCR7/CD25/CD127/CD95/CD27. As every portion of the isolated RNA was reverse transcribed, the sequencing read expressed TCRB transcripts. Repertoires were generated with immunoSEQ multiplex PCR, while TCRdb's copy carries only in-frame clones and drops some. Of around 500,000 clones detected, 10% to 12% appear once; the ten largest clones hold 0.045% to 0.05%. This sample was taken from a study of beta chain features in type 1 diabetes. Germline CDR1 and CDR2: SGHRS and YFSETQ. This CDR3 comprises 13 residues. The V and J ends lost 4 bases and 5 bases respectively, with 11 bases between them. Study-level findings and limits: Type 1 diabetes patients had TCRB CDR3s that were shorter (moderately but significantly so) in all four CD4+ subsets. When cDNA is sequenced, cells with high TCR expression could be over-represented. Across patients, naive, central memory and Treg TCRB repertoires exhibited apparently greater similarity than was observed across healthy donors.

The sample consisted of naive CD4+ T cells from blood. The TCR comes from a woman in her late teens or twenties in good health. The chain recombines TRBV5-1 with TRBJ2-3, with D possibly matching TRBD1 (6 bases). The CDR3 region is CASSDTGIDTQYF. In DNA, the CDR3 is TGCGCCAGCAGCGACACAGGGATAGATACGCAGTATTTT.